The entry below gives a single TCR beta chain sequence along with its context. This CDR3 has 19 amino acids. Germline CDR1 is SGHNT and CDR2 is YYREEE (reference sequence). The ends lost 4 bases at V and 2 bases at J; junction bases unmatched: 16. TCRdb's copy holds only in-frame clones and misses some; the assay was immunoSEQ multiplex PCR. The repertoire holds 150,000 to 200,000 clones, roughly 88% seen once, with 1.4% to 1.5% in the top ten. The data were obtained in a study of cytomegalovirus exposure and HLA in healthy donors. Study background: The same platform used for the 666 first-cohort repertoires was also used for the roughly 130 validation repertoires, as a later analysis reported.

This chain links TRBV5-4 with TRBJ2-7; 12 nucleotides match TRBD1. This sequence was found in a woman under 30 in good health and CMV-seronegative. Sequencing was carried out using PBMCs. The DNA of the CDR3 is TGTGCCAGCAGCGGGAACCGGGACAGGGGGCCCCGGCTGGCCTACGAGCAGTACTTC. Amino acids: CASSGNRDRGPRLAYEQYF. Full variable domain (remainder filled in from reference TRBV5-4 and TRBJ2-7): ETGVTQSPTHLIKTRGQQVTLRCSSQSGHNTVSWYQQALGQGPQFIFQYYREEENGRGNFPPRFSGLQFPNYSSELNVNALELDDSALYLCASSGNRDRGPRLAYEQYFGPGTRLTVT.